The entry below describes one T cell receptor beta chain. Its specific antigen is unknown. Within one base of it there is no much larger clone, and no base qualities were kept. The immunoSEQ Assay, a bias-controlled multiplex PCR, was used to amplify TCRbeta CDR3 regions from genomic DNA. On the authors' methods: Within the assay, amplification of reference gene primers was used to estimate how many nucleated cells each sample contained. To quantify the absolute abundance of each unique TCRbeta CDR3 rearrangement, sequence reads were collapsed and filtered. For each sample, productive Simpson clonality was calculated as the square root of Simpson's diversity index across productive rearrangements. Sourced from immuneACCESS, this table was stored by TCRdb with only in-frame sequences that have V and J called. A share of the clones is absent; for the studies checked, an unresolved V gene accounts for under half, and the remainder has no known explanation. The D gene and trimming were derived from the DNA, and the V and J assignments and clone size from that table. This sample lists roughly 300,000 clones; around 82% were detected once. Clones ranked in the top ten supply about 1.2% of the sample.

The sample is drawn from a study of blood T cell repertoires in COVID-19 (dated by TCRdb to between 2020 and 2021). The study in broad terms: Samples covering the acute and convalescent phases of COVID-19 were provided by collaborators in the United States, Italy and Spain. The prospective study material was composed of cDNA or gDNA derived from T cells, B-cell-depleted T cells, or PBMCs. Deeply sampled blood TCRbeta repertoires from subjects exposed to, actively infected with, or recovered from COVID-19 were included in the dataset. A freely available public database, intended as a resource for researchers studying the immune response to SARS-CoV-2, is where the repertoires were released. The samples were drawn from two sources: the first 160 participants of the ongoing ImmuneRACE study, and 950 to 1,500 subjects contributed by 6 global collaborators. Sample metadata almost always included a de-identified subject ID, COVID-19 status, age in years and sex. Where HLA class I and class II types were available, the types were taken from metadata supplied by the sample provider, not from assay-based typing. On the study overall, not on this receptor specifically: The amount of clinical and demographic metadata varied by source and participant and was provided uncurated.

The CDR3 starts with the cysteine, ends with the phenylalanine, and has 15 residues. The CDR3 DNA has 45 bases and is translated from base 1. V lost 0 bases and J lost 7 bases, and the count of bases not matched to a germline gene is 5. Sequences SGDLS (CDR1) and YYNGEE (CDR2) are obtained from the germline V gene. Each collaborating institution followed its own protocols to collect whole blood in K2EDTA tubes. For TCRbeta analysis, collaborators shipped samples in one of three forms: frozen whole blood, isolated PBMCs, or DNA extracted from either of those sample types. The clonotype comes from a woman in her forties or fifties with acute or convalescent COVID-19. Sequenced input: peripheral blood. The chain links TRBV9 with TRBJ2-2; 8 junctional bases match TRBD1. In nucleotides, the sequence is TGTGCCAGCAGCGTAGCTCTACAGGGGGGCGGGGAGCTGTTTTTT. Its coded protein is CASSVALQGGGELFF.